The entry that follows covers one T cell receptor (beta chain) sequence. Original analysis: Cell counts per sample came from amplifying reference gene primers. Clones were sequenced by immunoSEQ multiplex PCR, and TCRdb holds only the in-frame ones, with some missing. From that table come the V and J calls and clone size; the DNA was used to work out D and trimming. The sample records 96,000 or so clones, 90% being singletons. This sample was included in a study of blood T cell repertoires in COVID-19. In the study overall: Specimens from acute and convalescent COVID-19 originated in the United States, Italy and Spain.

The germline gives CDR1 LNHDA, CDR2 SQIVND (reference sequence). V lost 5 bases and J 0 bases, leaving 8 bases between the germline ends. The CDR3 is 14 residues long. This sequence joins TRBV19 and TRBJ2-1; weak D call: TRBD1 (5 bases). Sequencing was done on a sample of peripheral blood. This TCR came from a man between 60 and 75 years old with acute or convalescent COVID-19. CDR3: CASSHRISYNEQFF. The CDR3 DNA reads as TGTGCCAGTAGTCACAGGATCTCCTACAATGAGCAGTTCTTC.